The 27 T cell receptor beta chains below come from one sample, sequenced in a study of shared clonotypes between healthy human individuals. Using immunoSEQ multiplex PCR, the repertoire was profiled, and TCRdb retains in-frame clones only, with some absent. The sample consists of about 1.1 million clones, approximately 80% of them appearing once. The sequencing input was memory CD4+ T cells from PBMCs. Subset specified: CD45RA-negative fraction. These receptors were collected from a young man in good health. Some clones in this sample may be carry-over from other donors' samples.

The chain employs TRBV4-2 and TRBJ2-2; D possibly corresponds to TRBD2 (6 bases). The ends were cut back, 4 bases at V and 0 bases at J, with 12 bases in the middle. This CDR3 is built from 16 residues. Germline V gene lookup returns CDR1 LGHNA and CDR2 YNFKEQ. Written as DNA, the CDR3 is TGTGCCAGCAGCCGGACCGGGACTGCGAACACCGGGGAGCTGTTTTTT. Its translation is CASSRTGTANTGELFF.

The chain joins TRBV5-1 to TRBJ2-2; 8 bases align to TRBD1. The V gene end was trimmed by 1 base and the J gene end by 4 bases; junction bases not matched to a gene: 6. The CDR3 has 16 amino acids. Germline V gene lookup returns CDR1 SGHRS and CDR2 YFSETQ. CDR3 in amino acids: CASSLSPQGVTGELFF. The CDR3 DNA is TGCGCCAGCAGCTTGAGCCCACAGGGGGTCACCGGGGAGCTGTTTTTT.

The CDR3 protein is CATAGGYNEQFF. CDR3 coding DNA: TGTGCCACCGCAGGCGGTTACAATGAGCAGTTCTTC. The rearrangement links TRBV15 to TRBJ2-1; D remains ambiguous. With 8 bases removed from V and 4 bases from J, the gap between germline ends came to 9 bases. The length of the CDR3 is 12 residues. Germline CDR1 LNHNV, CDR2 YYDKDF (reference sequence).

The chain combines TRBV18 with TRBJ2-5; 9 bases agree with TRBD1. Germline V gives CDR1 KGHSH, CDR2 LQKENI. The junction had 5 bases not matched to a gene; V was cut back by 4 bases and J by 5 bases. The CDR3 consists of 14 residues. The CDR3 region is CASSLTGGEETQYF. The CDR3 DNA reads TGTGCCAGCTCACTTACAGGGGGCGAGGAGACCCAGTACTTC.

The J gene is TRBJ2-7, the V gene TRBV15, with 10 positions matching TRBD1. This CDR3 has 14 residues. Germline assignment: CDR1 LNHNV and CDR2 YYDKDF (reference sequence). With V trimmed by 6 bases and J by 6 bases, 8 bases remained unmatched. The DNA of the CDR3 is TGTGCCACCAGTTGGGACAGGGGAACACCCGAGCAGTACTTC. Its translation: CATSWDRGTPEQYF.

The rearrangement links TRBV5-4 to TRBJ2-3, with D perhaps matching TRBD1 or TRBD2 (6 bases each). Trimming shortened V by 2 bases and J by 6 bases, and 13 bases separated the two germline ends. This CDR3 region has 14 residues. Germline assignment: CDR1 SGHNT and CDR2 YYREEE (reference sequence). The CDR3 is CASSFNRGQDTQYF. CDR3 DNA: TGTGCCAGCAGCTTTAACCGGGGGCAGGATACGCAGTATTTT. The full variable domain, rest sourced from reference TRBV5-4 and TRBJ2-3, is ETGVTQSPTHLIKTRGQQVTLRCSSQSGHNTVSWYQQALGQGPQFIFQYYREEENGRGNFPPRFSGLQFPNYSSELNVNALELDDSALYLCASSFNRGQDTQYFGPGTRLTVL.

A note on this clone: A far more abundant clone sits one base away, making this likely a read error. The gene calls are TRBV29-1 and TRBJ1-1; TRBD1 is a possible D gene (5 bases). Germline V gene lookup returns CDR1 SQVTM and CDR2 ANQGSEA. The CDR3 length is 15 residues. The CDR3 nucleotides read TGCAGCGTTGATCGGGGGTGGGCGATGAACACTGAAGCTTCCTTT. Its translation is CSVDRGWAMNTEASF.

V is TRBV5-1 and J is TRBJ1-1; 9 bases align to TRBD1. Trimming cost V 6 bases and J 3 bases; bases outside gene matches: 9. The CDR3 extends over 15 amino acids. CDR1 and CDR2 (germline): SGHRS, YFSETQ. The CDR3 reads CASKGPTGGHTEAFF. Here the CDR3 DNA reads TGCGCCAGCAAGGGACCAACAGGGGGCCACACTGAAGCTTTCTTT.

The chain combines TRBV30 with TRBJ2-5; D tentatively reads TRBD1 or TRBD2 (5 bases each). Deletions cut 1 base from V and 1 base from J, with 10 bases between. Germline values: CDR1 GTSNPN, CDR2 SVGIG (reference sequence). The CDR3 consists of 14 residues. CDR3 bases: TGTGCCTGGAGTGAGCCGGGGACCCAAGAGACCCAGTACTTC. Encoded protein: CAWSEPGTQETQYF. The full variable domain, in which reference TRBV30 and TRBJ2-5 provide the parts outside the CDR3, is SQTIHQWPATLVQPVGSPLSLECTVEGTSNPNLYWYRQAAGRGLQLLFYSVGIGQISSEVPQNLSASRPQDRQFILSSKKLLLSDSGFYLCAWSEPGTQETQYFGPGTRLLVL.

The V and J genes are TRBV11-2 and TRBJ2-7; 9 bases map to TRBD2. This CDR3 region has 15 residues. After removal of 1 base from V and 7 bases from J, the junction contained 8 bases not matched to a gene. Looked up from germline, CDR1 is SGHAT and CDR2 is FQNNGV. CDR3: CASSLVAGGPGEQYF. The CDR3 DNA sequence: TGTGCCAGCAGCTTAGTCGCGGGAGGGCCAGGAGAGCAGTACTTC.

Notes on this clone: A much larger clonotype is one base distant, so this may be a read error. DNA for the CDR3: TGCGCCAGCAGTGAGAACAACCAAGAGACCCAGTACTTC. Translation gives CASSENNQETQYF. J is TRBJ2-5 and V is TRBV10-2; D uncertain. The ends were cut back, 2 bases at V and 0 bases at J, with 4 bases in the middle. The CDR3 totals 13 residues. CDR1 is WSHSY, CDR2 SAAADI, per germline.

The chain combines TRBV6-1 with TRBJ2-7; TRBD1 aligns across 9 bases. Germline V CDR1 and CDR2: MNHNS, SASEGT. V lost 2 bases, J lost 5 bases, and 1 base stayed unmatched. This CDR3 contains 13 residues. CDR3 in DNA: TGTGCCAGCAGTGAAAGACAGGGGGACGAGCAGTACTTC. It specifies CASSERQGDEQYF.

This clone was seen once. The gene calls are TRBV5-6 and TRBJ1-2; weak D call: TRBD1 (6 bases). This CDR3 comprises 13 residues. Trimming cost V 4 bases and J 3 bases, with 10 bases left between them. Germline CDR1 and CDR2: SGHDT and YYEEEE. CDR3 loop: CASSQGQYYGYTF. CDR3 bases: TGTGCCAGCAGCCAAGGACAGTACTATGGCTACACCTTC.

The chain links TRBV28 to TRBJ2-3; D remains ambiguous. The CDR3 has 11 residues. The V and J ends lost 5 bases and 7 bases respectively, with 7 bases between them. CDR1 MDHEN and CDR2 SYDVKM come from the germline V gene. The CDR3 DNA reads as TGTGCCAGCAGTGTTCACCATACGCAGTATTTT. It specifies CASSVHHTQYF.

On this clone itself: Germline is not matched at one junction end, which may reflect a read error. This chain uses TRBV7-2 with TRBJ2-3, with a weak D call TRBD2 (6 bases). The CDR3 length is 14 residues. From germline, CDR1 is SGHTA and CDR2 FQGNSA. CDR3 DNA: TGTGCCAGCAGCTTGAGACTAGGCACGGATACGCAGTATTTT. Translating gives CASSLRLGTDTQYF.

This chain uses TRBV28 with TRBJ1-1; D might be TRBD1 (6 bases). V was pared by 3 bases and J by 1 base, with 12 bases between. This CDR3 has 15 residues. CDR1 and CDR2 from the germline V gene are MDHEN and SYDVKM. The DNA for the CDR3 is TGTGCCAGCAGTTTCCGGGGGCGCTGGAACACTGAAGCTTTCTTT. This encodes CASSFRGRWNTEAFF.

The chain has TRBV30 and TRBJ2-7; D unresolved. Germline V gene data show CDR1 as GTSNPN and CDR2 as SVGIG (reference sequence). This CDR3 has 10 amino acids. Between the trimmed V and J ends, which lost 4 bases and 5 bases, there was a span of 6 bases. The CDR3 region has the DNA TGTGCCTGGAATGGTAACGAGCAGTACTTC. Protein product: CAWNGNEQYF.

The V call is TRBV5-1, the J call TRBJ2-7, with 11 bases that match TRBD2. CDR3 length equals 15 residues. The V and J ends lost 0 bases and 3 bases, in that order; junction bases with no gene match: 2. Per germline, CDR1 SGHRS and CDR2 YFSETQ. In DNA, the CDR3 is TGCGCCAGCAGCTTGGATGGACTAGCGGGCTACGAGCAGTACTTC. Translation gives CASSLDGLAGYEQYF.

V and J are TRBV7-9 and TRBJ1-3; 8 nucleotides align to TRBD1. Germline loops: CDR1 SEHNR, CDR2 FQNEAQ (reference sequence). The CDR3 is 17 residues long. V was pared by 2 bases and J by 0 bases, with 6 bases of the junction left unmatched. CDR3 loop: CASSLSLGQASGNTIYF. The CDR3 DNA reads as TGTGCCAGCAGCTTATCTCTGGGACAGGCCTCTGGAAACACCATATATTTT. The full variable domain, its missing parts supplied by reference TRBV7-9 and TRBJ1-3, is DTGVSQNPRHKITKRGQNVTFRCDPISEHNRLYWYRQTLGQGPEFLTYFQNEAQLEKSRLLSDRFSAERPKGSFSTLEIQRTEQGDSAMYLCASSLSLGQASGNTIYFGEGSWLTVV.

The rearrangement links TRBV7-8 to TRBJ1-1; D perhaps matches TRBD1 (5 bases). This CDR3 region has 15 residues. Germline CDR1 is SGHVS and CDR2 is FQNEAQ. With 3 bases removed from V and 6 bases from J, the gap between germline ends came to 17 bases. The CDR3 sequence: CASSLGGTFVAEAFF. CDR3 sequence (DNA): TGTGCCAGCAGCTTGGGCGGGACTTTCGTCGCTGAAGCTTTCTTT.

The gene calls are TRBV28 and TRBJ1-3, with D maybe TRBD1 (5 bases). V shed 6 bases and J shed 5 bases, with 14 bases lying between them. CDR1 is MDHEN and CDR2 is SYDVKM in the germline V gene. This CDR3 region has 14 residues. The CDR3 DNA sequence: TGTGCCAGCAGAACCTTTGACAGTCGAAACACCATATATTTT. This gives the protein CASRTFDSRNTIYF.

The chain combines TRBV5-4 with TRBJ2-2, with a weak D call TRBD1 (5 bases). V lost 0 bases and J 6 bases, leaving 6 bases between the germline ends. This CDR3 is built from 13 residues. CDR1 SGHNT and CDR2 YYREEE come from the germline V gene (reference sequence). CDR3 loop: CASSLAGPGELFF. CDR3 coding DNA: TGTGCCAGCAGCTTGGCAGGGCCCGGGGAGCTGTTTTTT.

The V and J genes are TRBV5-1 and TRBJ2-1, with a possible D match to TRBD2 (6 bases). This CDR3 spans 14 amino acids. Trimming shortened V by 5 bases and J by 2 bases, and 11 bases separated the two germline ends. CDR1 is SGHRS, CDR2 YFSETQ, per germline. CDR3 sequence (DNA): TGCGCCAGCAGACTAGCTCCTACCTACAATGAGCAGTTCTTC. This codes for CASRLAPTYNEQFF.

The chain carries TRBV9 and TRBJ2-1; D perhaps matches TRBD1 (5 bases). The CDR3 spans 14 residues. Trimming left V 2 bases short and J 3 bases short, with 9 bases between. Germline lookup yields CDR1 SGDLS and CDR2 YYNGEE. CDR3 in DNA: TGTGCCAGCAGCGTCGACAGTTACTACAATGAGCAGTTCTTC. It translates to CASSVDSYYNEQFF.

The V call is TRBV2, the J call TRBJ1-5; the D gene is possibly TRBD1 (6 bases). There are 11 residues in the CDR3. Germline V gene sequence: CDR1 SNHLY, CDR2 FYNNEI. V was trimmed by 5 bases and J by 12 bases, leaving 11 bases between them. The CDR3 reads CASSYDRIQHF. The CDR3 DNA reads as TGTGCCAGCAGTTACGACAGGATCCAGCATTTT. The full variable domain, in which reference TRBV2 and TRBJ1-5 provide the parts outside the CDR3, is EPEVTQTPSHQVTQMGQEVILRCVPISNHLYFYWYRQILGQKVEFLVSFYNNEISEKSEIFDDQFSVERPDGSNFTLKIRSTKLEDSAMYFCASSYDRIQHFGDGTRLSIL.

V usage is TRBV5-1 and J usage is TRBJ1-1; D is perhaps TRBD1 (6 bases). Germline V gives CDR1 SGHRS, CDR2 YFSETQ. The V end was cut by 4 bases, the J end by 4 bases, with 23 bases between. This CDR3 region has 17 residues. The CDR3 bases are TGCGCCAGCAGCCCCTGGGGGGCCGTTACTATGGGCACTGAAGCTTTCTTT. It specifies CASSPWGAVTMGTEAFF.

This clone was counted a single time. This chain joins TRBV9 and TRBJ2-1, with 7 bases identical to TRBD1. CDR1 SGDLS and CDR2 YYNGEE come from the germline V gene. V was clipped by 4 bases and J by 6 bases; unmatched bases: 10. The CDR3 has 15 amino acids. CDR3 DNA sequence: TGTGCCAGCAGCATCCGATCGACAGGGCGCAATGAGCAGTTCTTC. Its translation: CASSIRSTGRNEQFF.